These 22 T cell receptor beta chains share one sample of origin, sequenced in a study of T cell responses to AZD1222 COVID-19 vaccine. Repertoires were generated with immunoSEQ multiplex PCR, while TCRdb's copy carries only in-frame clones and drops some. The sample lists some 130,000 clones; under 95% were seen once. Material: peripheral blood, obtained on day 0 of AZD1222 vaccination. The receptors stem from an adult in good health.

The chain joins TRBV7-6 to TRBJ2-7; 11 bases line up with TRBD1. The V and J ends lost 5 bases and 3 bases, in that order; junction bases with no gene match: 3. CDR1 is SGHVS, CDR2 FNYEAQ, per germline. The CDR3 has 14 residues. Here the CDR3 DNA reads TGTGCCAGCAGCCCAGGGACAGGGGGCTACGAGCAGTACTTC. It specifies CASSPGTGGYEQYF.

The rearrangement uses TRBV11-1 and TRBJ1-3, with TRBD1 matching over 8 bases. The CDR3 length is 15 residues. CDR1 is SGHAT and CDR2 is FQDESV in the germline V gene (reference sequence). The junction had 5 bases not matched to a gene; V was cut back by 5 bases and J by 2 bases. The CDR3 sequence: CASSLPTGAGNTIYF. The DNA for the CDR3 is TGTGCCAGCAGCCTCCCGACAGGGGCTGGAAACACCATATATTTT.

J is TRBJ2-5 and V is TRBV29-1, with a tentative D call TRBD2 (6 bases). This CDR3 is 14 amino acids long. CDR1 and CDR2 (germline): SQVTM, ANQGSEA. Trimming shortened V by 1 base and J by 9 bases, and 18 bases separated the two germline ends. In DNA, the CDR3 is TGCAGCGTTGAAGGGCGGGGCCCTGGGACGTCCCAGTACTTC. It is translated as CSVEGRGPGTSQYF.

The chain joins TRBV19 to TRBJ1-5, with a weak D call TRBD1 (6 bases). The CDR3 is 13 residues long. The germline V and J ends were trimmed by 8 bases and 3 bases, with 11 bases remaining between them. Germline-derived CDR1 and CDR2 are LNHDA and SQIVND (reference sequence). As DNA, the CDR3 is TGTGCCAGTGGCAGGGGTCTCAATCAGCCCCAGCATTTT. Protein: CASGRGLNQPQHF.

The chain uses TRBV28 and TRBJ1-3, with D hard to call. V lost 8 bases and J lost 0, with 17 bases in between. The CDR3 is 16 amino acids. Germline V gives CDR1 MDHEN, CDR2 SYDVKM. In DNA, the CDR3 is TGTGCCAGCTCAGAGAGAGCGAAGACCTCTGGAAACACCATATATTTT. Residues: CASSERAKTSGNTIYF.

Only one count was recorded for this clone. The V and J genes are TRBV15 and TRBJ2-5, with D hard to call. Between the trimmed V and J ends, which lost 4 bases and 3 bases, there was a span of 12 bases. The CDR3 spans 14 residues. The V gene's germline CDR1 is LNHNV and CDR2 YYDKDF (reference sequence). The chain's CDR3 is CATSNGPGKETQYF. CDR3 DNA: TGTGCCACCAGCAATGGGCCGGGTAAAGAGACCCAGTACTTC.

J is TRBJ2-3 and V is TRBV19, with 16 bases identical to TRBD2. Germline CDR1 reads LNHDA; CDR2 reads SQIVND (reference sequence). The CDR3 runs 17 residues. V was pared by 7 bases and J by 4 bases, with 8 bases of the junction left unmatched. For the CDR3, the DNA is TGTGCCAGTAAGGACGGGGGACTAGCGGGAGGGCCAGATACGCAGTATTTT. Translated, it gives CASKDGGLAGGPDTQYF. Filled out from reference TRBV19 and TRBJ2-3, the complete variable domain reads DGGITQSPKYLFRKEGQNVTLSCEQNLNHDAMYWYRQDPGQGLRLIYYSQIVNDFQKGDIAEGYSVSREKKESFPLTVTSAQKNPTAFYLCASKDGGLAGGPDTQYFGPGTRLTVL.

The chain combines TRBV6-6 with TRBJ1-6, with D perhaps matching TRBD1 (6 bases). The CDR3 extends over 14 amino acids. Per the germline V gene, CDR1 is MNHNY and CDR2 is SVGAGI (reference sequence). The V end was cut by 6 bases, the J end by 7 bases, with 13 bases between. This CDR3 reads CASSHGQTNSPLHF. DNA for the CDR3: TGTGCCAGCAGCCACGGACAGACGAATTCACCCCTCCACTTT.

This chain connects TRBV28 to TRBJ1-1; D call uncertain. Trimming took 6 bases from V and 4 from J, leaving 12 bases between them. The CDR3 length is 13 residues. Germline V lookup: CDR1 MDHEN, CDR2 SYDVKM. In DNA form, the CDR3 reads TGTGCCAGCAGCTACAGAGGAGCCACTGAAGCTTTCTTT. This sequence encodes CASSYRGATEAFF.

This chain uses TRBV7-9 with TRBJ1-2, with 7 nucleotides matching TRBD1. This CDR3 contains 14 residues. Trimming removed 2 bases from V and 4 bases from J; junction bases left unmatched: 4. From germline, CDR1 is SEHNR and CDR2 FQNEAQ (reference sequence). The CDR3 region is CASSLLGQSYGYTF. CDR3 coding DNA: TGTGCCAGCAGCTTATTGGGACAGAGCTATGGCTACACCTTC.

The J gene is TRBJ2-1, the V gene TRBV4-3, with TRBD2 matching over 12 bases. The CDR3 has 20 residues. Germline loops: CDR1 LGHNA, CDR2 YSLEER. The J segment lost 5 bases and the V segment lost 1 base, leaving 15 bases of the junction unmatched. The CDR3 bases are TGCGCCAGCAGCCAAGTGGGATCAGGGTCTAGCGGGAGGGTTAACAATGAGCAGTTCTTC. This gives the protein CASSQVGSGSSGRVNNEQFF.

J is TRBJ2-3 and V is TRBV2, with D perhaps matching TRBD1 (6 bases). CDR3 size: 14 residues. CDR1 and CDR2 (germline): SNHLY, FYNNEI. The V and J ends lost 6 bases and 2 bases respectively, with 12 bases between them. The CDR3 spells CASRKDSPTDTQYF. For the CDR3, the DNA is TGTGCCAGCAGAAAGGACAGCCCCACAGATACGCAGTATTTT. The whole variable domain, remainder taken from reference TRBV2 and TRBJ2-3, is EPEVTQTPSHQVTQMGQEVILRCVPISNHLYFYWYRQILGQKVEFLVSFYNNEISEKSEIFDDQFSVERPDGSNFTLKIRSTKLEDSAMYFCASRKDSPTDTQYFGPGTRLTVL.

Concerning this clone: One end of the junction fails to match germline, which may point to a read error. The chain combines TRBV28 with TRBJ2-3, with 10 bases lining up with TRBD2. Germline values: CDR1 MDHEN, CDR2 SYDVKM. The CDR3 is 14 amino acids. CDR3 sequence: CTSSLSGRAGTQYF. The CDR3 DNA sequence: TGTACCAGCAGCCTCAGCGGGAGGGCCGGGACGCAGTATTTT.

The chain couples TRBV14 to TRBJ2-3; D is uncertain. Between the trimmed V and J ends, which lost 4 bases and 2 bases, there was a span of 4 bases. The V gene's germline CDR1 is SGHDN and CDR2 FVKESK. This CDR3 has 12 residues. CDR3 in amino acids: CASSPSTDTQYF. CDR3 DNA: TGTGCCAGCAGCCCATCCACAGATACGCAGTATTTT.

This clone was observed a few times. V is TRBV28 and J is TRBJ1-2; the match to TRBD1 covers 11 bases. V lost 4 bases and J lost 7; bases outside the gene matches: 11. This CDR3 contains 16 residues. CDR1 MDHEN and CDR2 SYDVKM come from the germline V gene. The CDR3 is CASSSSGTGGRGGYTF. CDR3 DNA: TGTGCCAGCAGTTCGTCCGGGACAGGGGGTCGGGGTGGCTACACCTTC.

V is TRBV6-6 and J is TRBJ2-1; TRBD1 agrees at 8 bases. Germline CDR1 reads MNHNY; CDR2 reads SVGAGI (reference sequence). V shed 8 bases, J shed 3 bases, and the junction held 3 bases outside the gene matches. The CDR3 contains 13 residues. The CDR3 spells CASQDRVYNEQFF. The CDR3 DNA sequence: TGTGCCAGCCAGGACAGGGTCTACAATGAGCAGTTCTTC.

The chain carries TRBV3-1 (or the pseudogene TRBV3-2) and TRBJ1-1; D is unresolved. Between the trimmed V and J ends, which lost 3 bases and 4 bases, there was a span of 3 bases. CDR1 LGHDT and CDR2 YNNKEL come from the germline V gene (reference sequence). The CDR3 length is 11 residues. CDR3 sequence reads: CASSQATEAFF. DNA of the CDR3: TGTGCCAGCAGCCAGGCCACTGAAGCTTTCTTT.

This chain links TRBV19 with TRBJ2-3, with 12 bases identical to TRBD2. After removal of 5 bases from V and 10 bases from J, the junction contained 16 bases not matched to a gene. CDR1 and CDR2 from the germline V gene are LNHDA and SQIVND (reference sequence). The length of the CDR3 is 17 residues. The CDR3 loop reads CASSSLRTSGMRGAQYF. The CDR3 DNA reads as TGTGCCAGTAGTTCTCTTAGGACTAGCGGGATGAGAGGTGCGCAGTATTTT.

The chain recombines TRBV2 with TRBJ2-1; TRBD2 aligns across 10 bases. Per germline, CDR1 SNHLY and CDR2 FYNNEI. V gave up 8 bases and J gave up 7 bases; unmatched junction bases: 8. The CDR3 runs 14 residues. For the CDR3, the DNA is TGTGCCAGCCGATCCAGCGGGAGGGCGAATGAGCAGTTCTTC. Translated: CASRSSGRANEQFF.

This clone has only a few counts. CDR3 DNA sequence: TGTGCCAGCAGTTTCAGAACAGGGGGCGCGACGGGCTACACCTTC. This codes for CASSFRTGGATGYTF. This chain uses TRBV27 with TRBJ1-2, with 9 bases fitting TRBD1. The germline gives CDR1 MNHEY, CDR2 SMNVEV (reference sequence). This CDR3 region has 15 residues. J was trimmed by 8 bases and V by 3 bases; bases with no gene match: 10.

V gene TRBV9 combines with J gene TRBJ2-1, with TRBD2 matching over 7 bases. The germline V gene encodes CDR1 SGDLS and CDR2 YYNGEE. This CDR3 spans 15 amino acids. With 4 bases clipped from V and 0 bases from J, the junction kept 4 bases outside the gene matches. This CDR3 is CASSTGTNSYNEQFF. The CDR3 coding sequence is TGTGCCAGCAGCACCGGGACTAACTCCTACAATGAGCAGTTCTTC.

The CDR3 region is CASSLVWTGELFF. The CDR3, as DNA: TGTGCCAGCAGCTTAGTGTGGACCGGGGAGCTGTTTTTT. The chain couples TRBV11-3 to TRBJ2-2; no clear D. The CDR3 has 13 amino acids. Germline values: CDR1 SGHNT, CDR2 YENEEA. Trimming cost V 1 base and J 5 bases, with 5 bases left between them.